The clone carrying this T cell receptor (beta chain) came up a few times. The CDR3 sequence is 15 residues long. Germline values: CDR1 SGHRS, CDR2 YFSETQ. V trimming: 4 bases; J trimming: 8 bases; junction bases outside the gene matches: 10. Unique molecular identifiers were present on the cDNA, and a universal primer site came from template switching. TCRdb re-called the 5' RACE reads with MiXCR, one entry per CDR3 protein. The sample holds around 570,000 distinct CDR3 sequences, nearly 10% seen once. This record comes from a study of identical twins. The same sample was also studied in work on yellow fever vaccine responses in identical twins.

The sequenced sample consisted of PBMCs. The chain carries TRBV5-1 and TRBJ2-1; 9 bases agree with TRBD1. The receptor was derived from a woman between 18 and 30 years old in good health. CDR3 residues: CASSAPGQGGHEQFF. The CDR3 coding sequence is TGCGCCAGCAGCGCACCGGGACAGGGCGGCCATGAGCAGTTCTTC.